These 17 T cell receptor beta chains share one sample of origin, sequenced in a study of T cell responses to AZD1222 COVID-19 vaccine. Clones were read by immunoSEQ multiplex PCR, and TCRdb kept only the in-frame ones, dropping some. The sample records 140,000 to 150,000 clones, approximately 89% being singletons. This specimen consisted of peripheral blood, obtained on day 0 of AZD1222 vaccination. The receptors were sampled from an adult in good health.

The chain is built from TRBV11-3 and TRBJ2-1, with 7 bases matching TRBD2. Germline V CDR1 and CDR2: SGHNT, YENEEA. V gave up 1 base and J gave up 3 bases; unmatched junction bases: 3. The CDR3 extends over 15 amino acids. CDR3 sequence reads: CASSLAQRGYNEQFF. In DNA, the CDR3 is TGTGCCAGCAGCTTAGCTCAGCGGGGCTACAATGAGCAGTTCTTC.

The chain employs TRBV3-1 (or the pseudogene TRBV3-2) and TRBJ1-2, with unresolved D. This CDR3 has 11 residues. With 1 base removed from V and 8 bases from J, the gap between germline ends came to 5 bases. Germline lookup yields CDR1 LGHDT and CDR2 YNNKEL (reference sequence). In DNA form, the CDR3 reads TGTGCCAGCAGCCAAGGTCGAGGCTACACCTTC. Translation gives CASSQGRGYTF.

The V call is TRBV7-2, the J call TRBJ2-5; D call uncertain. Germline CDR1 reads SGHTA; CDR2 reads FQGNSA. The ends were cut back, 4 bases at V and 2 bases at J, with 8 bases in the middle. This CDR3 contains 13 residues. DNA of the CDR3: TGTGCCAGCAGCTCGACCGCTCAAGAGACCCAGTACTTC. Its protein is CASSSTAQETQYF.

The chain combines TRBV28 with TRBJ1-4; 7 nucleotides align to TRBD1. Germline V gene lookup returns CDR1 MDHEN and CDR2 SYDVKM. V shed 6 bases, J shed 4 bases, and the junction held 11 bases outside the gene matches. This CDR3 is 16 amino acids long. The CDR3 loop is CASSLPRGANNEKLFF. In nucleotides, the CDR3 is TGTGCCAGCAGCCTACCCAGGGGGGCGAATAATGAAAAACTGTTTTTT.

Concerning this clone itself: The same CDR3 is also encoded by other DNA sequences in this sample. J is TRBJ2-7 and V is TRBV3-1 (or the pseudogene TRBV3-2); 8 bases match TRBD1. CDR3 length equals 15 residues. The V gene's germline CDR1 is LGHDT and CDR2 YNNKEL (reference sequence). Trimming took 2 bases from V and 1 from J; bases not matched to a gene: 4. The CDR3 nucleotides read TGTGCCAGCAGCCAACAGGGGGCAAGATCCTACGAGCAGTACTTC. Encoded protein: CASSQQGARSYEQYF.

V usage is TRBV2 and J usage is TRBJ1-2; tentatively, D is TRBD1 (5 bases). The length of the CDR3 is 15 residues. V was shortened by 3 bases and J by 13 bases, with 24 bases between the two germline ends. Germline V gene sequence: CDR1 SNHLY, CDR2 FYNNEI. CDR3 sequence: CASSEARGPTLLITF. CDR3 nucleotides: TGTGCCAGCAGTGAGGCGCGGGGACCCACATTGTTGATCACCTTC.

The rearrangement links TRBV14 to TRBJ2-1, with a possible D match to TRBD2 (6 bases). The germline V and J ends were trimmed by 3 bases and 4 bases, with 10 bases remaining between them. The CDR3 covers 14 residues. Germline CDR1 is SGHDN and CDR2 is FVKESK. CDR3 nucleotide sequence: TGTGCCAGCAGCCAGTTAGCGGATTACAATGAGCAGTTCTTC. Encoded protein: CASSQLADYNEQFF.

V usage is TRBV3-1 (or the pseudogene TRBV3-2) and J usage is TRBJ2-7; D not resolved. The V and J ends lost 7 bases and 3 bases respectively, with 19 bases between them. Germline V gives CDR1 LGHDT, CDR2 YNNKEL (reference sequence). This CDR3 is 15 amino acids long. The CDR3, as DNA: TGTGCCAGCACCCCTGGCGCGGACCTCCTCTACGAGCAGTACTTC. The encoded protein is CASTPGADLLYEQYF.

The chain couples TRBV2 to TRBJ1-1; 7 positions match TRBD1. Germline values: CDR1 SNHLY, CDR2 FYNNEI. Trimming took 6 bases from V and 7 from J; bases not matched to a gene: 8. The CDR3 is made up of 13 amino acids. CDR3 coding DNA: TGTGCCAGCAGGATGGGACAGTCCTATGAAGCTTTCTTT. This translates into CASRMGQSYEAFF.

This chain connects TRBV28 to TRBJ2-3, with D perhaps TRBD1 (6 bases). The CDR3 covers 17 residues. The germline V gene encodes CDR1 MDHEN and CDR2 SYDVKM. The V and J ends lost 2 bases and 2 bases respectively, with 17 bases between them. The CDR3 DNA reads as TGTGCCAGCAGTTTAACTCTGGGTCGACAGGACACAGATACGCAGTATTTT. Translating it yields CASSLTLGRQDTDTQYF. Drawing the rest from reference TRBV28 and TRBJ2-3, the complete variable domain is DVKVTQSSRYLVKRTGEKVFLECVQDMDHENMFWYRQDPGLGLRLIYFSYDVKMKEKGDIPEGYSVSREKKERFSLILESASTNQTSMYLCASSLTLGRQDTDTQYFGPGTRLTVL.

This chain connects TRBV28 to TRBJ2-7, with a possible D match to TRBD2 (5 bases). CDR1 is MDHEN, CDR2 SYDVKM, per germline. The length of the CDR3 is 14 residues. V gave up 6 bases and J gave up 3 bases, with 15 bases separating them. The CDR3 sequence: CASSRPLAYYEQYF. The CDR3 DNA reads TGTGCCAGCAGCCGCCCCCTAGCCTACTACGAGCAGTACTTC.

The chain carries TRBV6-6 and TRBJ2-5; 9 bases map to TRBD1. V was clipped by 6 bases and J by 0 bases; unmatched bases: 17. CDR3 length: 19 amino acids. Germline loops: CDR1 MNHNY, CDR2 SVGAGI (reference sequence). CDR3 sequence reads: CASRRRVPGQGRYQETQYF. CDR3 bases: TGTGCCAGCAGGCGACGAGTCCCGGGACAGGGACGGTACCAAGAGACCCAGTACTTC.

This chain joins TRBV28 and TRBJ1-5; D not certain. V lost 7 bases and J lost 7, with 20 bases in between. The CDR3 has 15 amino acids. Germline V gene sequence: CDR1 MDHEN, CDR2 SYDVKM. CDR3 coding DNA: TGTGCCAGCACCACAGCCGAGGCCTCTAGCCAGCCCCAGCATTTT. Amino acids: CASTTAEASSQPQHF.

The gene calls are TRBV6-1 and TRBJ1-6, with 10 bases aligning to TRBD1. The CDR3 is 14 amino acids. After removal of 1 base from V and 11 bases from J, the junction contained 2 bases not matched to a gene. Germline CDR1 MNHNS, CDR2 SASEGT. The CDR3 protein is CASSEGDRGPPLHF. The CDR3 coding sequence is TGTGCCAGCAGTGAAGGTGACAGGGGGCCACCCCTCCACTTT.

The chain employs TRBV27 and TRBJ1-1; D gene unclear. Germline CDR1 MNHEY, CDR2 SMNVEV (reference sequence). There are 12 residues in the CDR3. V lost 11 bases to trimming and J lost 1 base, with 11 bases between them. The CDR3 spells CAPKDPNTEAFF. Written as DNA, the CDR3 is TGTGCCCCCAAGGATCCGAACACTGAAGCTTTCTTT.

This chain uses TRBV4-2 with TRBJ2-1; D could derive from TRBD1 or TRBD2 (5 bases each). This CDR3 contains 17 residues. V lost 1 base and J lost 8, with 21 bases in between. The germline gives CDR1 LGHNA, CDR2 YNFKEQ. CDR3: CASSQALGEWAGDEQFF. CDR3 in DNA: TGTGCCAGCAGCCAAGCTTTGGGGGAGTGGGCCGGCGATGAGCAGTTCTTC.

With regard to this clone: A read error may account for a junction end that differs from germline. This chain connects TRBV15 to TRBJ2-2, with TRBD1 as a possible D gene (5 bases). Germline CDR1 and CDR2: LNHNV and YYDKDF (reference sequence). The CDR3 spans 14 residues. The CDR3 DNA follows: TGTGCCACCAGCTCGAAGGGGAACATCGGGGAGCTGTTTTTT. Translating it yields CATSSKGNIGELFF.